Following are 2 T cell receptor beta chains from one sample sequenced in a study of blood T cell repertoires in COVID-19. The assay was immunoSEQ multiplex PCR, and TCRdb's table has in-frame clones only and misses some. The sample lists about 200,000 clones; roughly 80% were seen once. The sample consisted of peripheral blood. All receptors come from a human donor in a cohort sampled during active COVID-19.

This clone was picked up a small number of times. This rearrangement joins TRBV7-9 to TRBJ2-5, with D unresolved. V was pared by 1 base and J by 5 bases, with 8 bases between. Germline assignment: CDR1 SEHNR and CDR2 FQNEAQ (reference sequence). This CDR3 has 13 residues. The CDR3 sequence is CASSLGLWETQYF. The CDR3 nucleotides read TGTGCCAGCAGCTTAGGGCTTTGGGAGACCCAGTACTTC.

The chain couples TRBV7-2 to TRBJ2-5, with 12 bases lining up with TRBD2. Germline V gene sequence: CDR1 SGHTA, CDR2 FQGNSA. V gave up 1 base and J gave up 4 bases; unmatched junction bases: 7. The CDR3 loop spans 17 amino acids. The CDR3 DNA is TGTGCCAGCAGCTTAGGGGCACTAGCGGGAGGAACAGAGACCCAGTACTTC. It encodes CASSLGALAGGTETQYF. The variable domain in full, completed from reference TRBV7-2 and TRBJ2-5, reads GAGVSQSPSNKVTEKGKDVELRCDPISGHTALYWYRQSLGQGLEFLIYFQGNSAPDKSGLPSDRFSAERTGGSVSTLTIQRTQQEDSAVYLCASSLGALAGGTETQYFGPGTRLLVL.